Presented here are 10 T cell receptor beta chains from one specimen sequenced in a study of T cells after yellow fever vaccination. TCRdb re-analysed the 5' RACE reads in MiXCR, keeping a single row per CDR3 protein. Of 500,000 to 550,000 distinct CDR3 sequences listed, less than 25% are singletons. Material: PBMCs, obtained about 21 days after the first yellow fever vaccination. Receptors were obtained from a man aged 18 to 29 who received the YFV17D yellow fever vaccine.

This clonotype was observed a handful of times. This chain joins TRBV4-1 and TRBJ2-2, with a possible D match to TRBD2 (6 bases). CDR1 and CDR2 from the germline V gene are MGHRA and YSYEKL. The CDR3 runs 18 residues. The V and J ends lost 0 bases and 3 bases respectively, with 17 bases between them. The CDR3 loop is CASSQEGYGRGYTGELFF. The CDR3 nucleotides read TGCGCCAGCAGCCAAGAAGGGTATGGGCGGGGATACACCGGGGAGCTGTTTTTT.

This sequence joins TRBV29-1 and TRBJ1-4; D remains ambiguous. The CDR3 has 11 amino acids. Germline CDR1 SQVTM, CDR2 ANQGSEA. V was trimmed by 7 bases and J by 8 bases, leaving 11 bases between them. Here the CDR3 reads CSAGSLEKLFF. CDR3 nucleotides: TGCAGCGCTGGCTCCCTCGAAAAACTGTTTTTT.

This clonotype occurred a few times. CDR3: CASSYAGTNTEAFF. The CDR3 coding sequence is TGTGCCAGCAGTTACGCGGGGACGAACACTGAAGCTTTCTTT. The V gene is TRBV6-5, the J gene TRBJ1-1; weak D call: TRBD1 (5 bases). The ends were cut back, 2 bases at V and 1 base at J, with 8 bases in the middle. This CDR3 has 14 amino acids. Germline values: CDR1 MNHEY, CDR2 SVGAGI.

The chain combines TRBV6-2 or TRBV6-3 with TRBJ2-3; the match to TRBD2 covers 11 bases. The V segment lost 5 bases and the J segment 2 bases; nucleotides outside the gene matches: 9. The V gene's germline CDR1 is MNHEY and CDR2 SVGEGT. The CDR3 is made up of 17 amino acids. The CDR3 loop reads CASSRPASGGLTDTQYF. The CDR3 nucleotides read TGTGCCAGCAGTCGGCCGGCTAGCGGGGGGCTCACAGATACGCAGTATTTT.

This clonotype showed up many times. This chain connects TRBV20-1 to TRBJ2-3; 8 bases agree with TRBD2. Germline CDR1 DFQATT, CDR2 SNEGSKA (reference sequence). CDR3 size: 14 residues. The ends lost 7 bases at V and 3 bases at J; junction bases unmatched: 9. This chain's CDR3 is CSVARGGWTDTQYF. In DNA, the CDR3 is TGCAGTGTCGCACGGGGGGGTTGGACAGATACGCAGTATTTT.

The rearrangement uses TRBV7-2 and TRBJ2-7; 8 bases align to TRBD2. The assigned J gene may be wrong: the sequence end matches TRBJ2-5 better. The CDR3 sequence is 16 residues long. Germline CDR1 SGHTA, CDR2 FQGNSA. This CDR3 is CASSLGAAGGQETQYF. CDR3 bases: TGTGCCAGCAGCTTAGGCGCTGCGGGGGGCCAAGAGACCCAGTACTTC.

The table lists this clonotype with a few counts. The V gene is TRBV4-3, the J gene TRBJ2-5; D perhaps matches TRBD2 (6 bases). Trimming stripped 3 bases from V and 5 bases from J, with 19 bases between. Germline V gene data show CDR1 as LGHNA and CDR2 as YSLEER. CDR3 length: 16 residues. This chain's CDR3 is CASSQVLPRGAETQYF. CDR3 bases: TGCGCCAGCAGCCAGGTTCTCCCGCGGGGTGCGGAGACCCAGTACTTC.

A few counts support this clonotype. The chain joins TRBV27 to TRBJ1-1; D unresolved. Germline values: CDR1 MNHEY, CDR2 SMNVEV (reference sequence). Trimming cost V 6 bases and J 4 bases, with 18 bases left between them. This CDR3 is 15 amino acids long. The CDR3 region is CASSFPGMSGTEAFF. CDR3 bases: TGTGCCAGCAGCTTTCCAGGAATGTCCGGCACTGAAGCTTTCTTT.

The chain is built from TRBV27 and TRBJ2-4, with 8 nucleotides matching TRBD2. The germline CDR1 and CDR2 sequences are MNHEY and SMNVEV (reference sequence). CDR3 length equals 11 residues. Germline trimming cut 5 bases from V and 11 bases from J; bases unmatched to any gene: 2. CDR3 sequence reads: CASSRAGVQYF. The CDR3 DNA is TGTGCCAGCAGTAGAGCGGGGGTTCAGTACTTC.

This chain joins TRBV6-1 and TRBJ2-6; D remains unclear. Trimming shortened V by 4 bases and J by 3 bases, and 4 bases separated the two germline ends. CDR1 is MNHNS and CDR2 is SASEGT in the germline V gene. This CDR3 has 13 amino acids. The DNA for the CDR3 is TGTGCCAGCAGTGTGGATGGGGCCAACGTCCTGACTTTC. Protein: CASSVDGANVLTF.